The clone carrying this T cell receptor (beta chain) appeared a few times. The CDR3 totals 15 residues. CDR1 and CDR2 from the germline V gene are SGHNT and YYREEE (reference sequence). V dropped 0 bases and J dropped 4 bases, with 14 bases sitting between them. The data belong to a study of human T cells and chemical hapten exposure. MiXCR, run by TCRdb on the RACE reads, gives a single entry per CDR3 protein. Among some 91,000 distinct CDR3 sequences, under 15% were seen once, and the ten largest hold approximately 2.1%. As to time point: patch test 1, 2 weeks after DPC sensitization. Documented treatment: therapeutic diphenylcyclopropenone sensitization with weekly scalp DPC.

This sample comprised whole blood, obtained in connection with sensitization to the hapten diphenylcyclopropenone (DPC). The TCR originated in a woman between 40 and 55 years old with alopecia areata. Some clones in this sample may be carry-over from other donors' samples. V and J are TRBV5-4 and TRBJ2-7; D is possibly TRBD1 (5 bases). CDR3 sequence reads: CASSLDQGPSYEQYF. CDR3 in DNA: TGTGCCAGCAGCTTGGACCAGGGCCCTTCGTACGAGCAGTACTTC.